The 26 T cell receptor beta chains below were found in one sample sequenced in a study of regulatory T cells in long-lasting Graves disease. Time point specified: newly diagnosed GD, antithyroid drugs for less than 3 months. TCR sequences were obtained from RNA taken from PBMCs. Building of the TCR beta libraries involved iRepertoire HTBI primers and Arm-PCR of CDR3 regions. TCRdb fed the multiplex PCR reads into MiXCR, producing one record per CDR3 protein. The sample shows fewer than 450,000 distinct CDR3 sequences, about 15% of them seen only once. These same data were also listed under a study on T cells in Graves' hyperthyroidism and ophthalmopathy.

Sequencing used peripheral blood mononuclear cells (PBMCs), obtained at new diagnosis, from a patient treated with antithyroid drugs. These receptors originate from a woman between 35 and 50 years old with Graves disease.

This clonotype occurred many times. The chain recombines TRBV12-3 or TRBV12-4 with TRBJ2-3; D is ambiguous. V was trimmed by 7 bases and J by 1 base, leaving 9 bases between them. This CDR3 is 13 amino acids long. CDR3 residues: CASNPGGTDTQYF. The DNA of the CDR3 is TGTGCCAGCAACCCTGGGGGCACAGATACGCAGTATTTT.

This clonotype occurred many times. The V call is TRBV12-3 or TRBV12-4, the J call TRBJ2-7; D is undetermined. V lost 4 bases to trimming and J lost 6 bases, with 19 bases between them. The length of the CDR3 is 15 residues. The DNA for the CDR3 is TGTGCCAGCAGTTCCCTCGGCGGTCCCTTGCGCGAGCAGTACTTC. Translation gives CASSSLGGPLREQYF.

This clonotype was found many times. The chain uses TRBV12-3 or TRBV12-4 and TRBJ1-5; D perhaps matches TRBD1 (6 bases). This CDR3 region has 14 residues. V was trimmed by 6 bases and J by 3 bases, leaving 12 bases between them. The DNA for the CDR3 is TGTGCCAGCAGAACTACAGGGACCAATCAGCCCCAGCATTTT. Amino acid sequence: CASRTTGTNQPQHF.

The gene calls are TRBV7-9 and TRBJ1-2, with TRBD1 as a possible D gene (6 bases). Trimming pared 2 bases from V and 2 bases from J, leaving 18 bases between. Germline-derived CDR1 and CDR2 are SEHNR and FQNEAQ (reference sequence). The CDR3 is 17 residues long. In nucleotides, the CDR3 is TGTGCCAGCAGCTTATCAGGGGCTCGAACAGGAAACTATGGCTACACCTTC. Translating gives CASSLSGARTGNYGYTF.

This clonotype has a handful of counts. Sequence at one end of the junction differs from germline and may be a read error. The rearrangement uses TRBV5-1 and TRBJ2-4; D is unresolved. This CDR3 has 13 amino acids. Germline lookup yields CDR1 SGHRS and CDR2 YFSETQ. The CDR3 is CASSTWAKNIQYF. The DNA of the CDR3 is TGTGCCAGCAGCACCTGGGCCAAAAACATTCAGTACTTC.

Ten or more counts support this clonotype. The chain uses TRBV28 and TRBJ2-7, with a tentative D call TRBD1 (5 bases). Trimming cost V 7 bases and J 1 base, with 11 bases left between them. This CDR3 has 13 residues. The germline V gene encodes CDR1 MDHEN and CDR2 SYDVKM. CDR3 sequence (DNA): TGTGCCAGCATCTTGCAGGGTTCCTACGAGCAGTACTTC. Its translation: CASILQGSYEQYF.

The chain is built from TRBV6-2 or TRBV6-3 and TRBJ1-4, with TRBD1 as a possible D gene (5 bases). CDR1 MNHEY and CDR2 SVGEGT come from the germline V gene. V dropped 5 bases and J dropped 7 bases, with 14 bases sitting between them. There are 14 residues in the CDR3. CDR3 sequence: CASSPSGGSEKLFF. Here the CDR3 DNA reads TGTGCCAGCAGTCCCTCTGGGGGGAGTGAAAAACTGTTTTTT.

The chain joins TRBV20-1 to TRBJ2-7, with D hard to call. The ends were cut back, 6 bases at V and 0 bases at J, with 9 bases in the middle. This CDR3 contains 12 residues. Per the germline V gene, CDR1 is DFQATT and CDR2 is SNEGSKA (reference sequence). Written as DNA, the CDR3 is TGCAGTGCCCCTAAGTCCTCCTACGAGCAGTACTTC. Amino acids: CSAPKSSYEQYF.

This clonotype was observed many times. CDR3: CASSQAAGQISGANVLTF. CDR3 nucleotide sequence: TGTGCCAGCAGCCAAGCCGCGGGACAGATCTCTGGGGCCAACGTCCTGACTTTC. The V call is TRBV3-1, the J call TRBJ2-6; tentatively, D is TRBD1 (7 bases). Germline lookup yields CDR1 LGHDT and CDR2 YNNKEL (reference sequence). Trimming took 1 base from V and 0 from J, leaving 13 bases between them. The CDR3 extends over 18 amino acids.

This chain uses TRBV29-1 with TRBJ2-3, with 9 bases aligning to TRBD2. Trimming removed 3 bases from V and 4 bases from J; junction bases left unmatched: 5. CDR1 is SQVTM, CDR2 ANQGSEA, per germline. The CDR3 loop spans 14 amino acids. In nucleotides, the CDR3 is TGCAGCGTTGACTTGCGGGAGGGGCCAGATACGCAGTATTTT. This gives the protein CSVDLREGPDTQYF.

The sample holds many counts of this clonotype. The CDR3 loop is CSARDDGGANTEAFF. CDR3 DNA: TGCAGTGCTAGAGATGATGGGGGGGCGAACACTGAAGCTTTCTTT. V usage is TRBV20-1 and J usage is TRBJ1-1, with D perhaps matching TRBD1 (6 bases). The CDR3 runs 15 residues. V was trimmed by 0 bases and J by 1 base, leaving 12 bases between them. Germline CDR1 is DFQATT and CDR2 is SNEGSKA (reference sequence).

This clonotype was counted only a few times. V gene TRBV4-3 combines with J gene TRBJ1-2; D unresolved. Germline CDR1 reads LGHNA; CDR2 reads YSLEER. The CDR3 is 15 amino acids. The V gene lost 4 bases and the J gene lost 4 bases, with 16 bases spanning the gap. The CDR3 here is CASSRYSADPYGYTF. The DNA for the CDR3 is TGCGCCAGCAGCCGCTATAGCGCGGACCCCTATGGCTACACCTTC.

This clonotype was counted ten times or more. The chain couples TRBV11-3 to TRBJ2-5; 13 bases match TRBD2. Trimming at V came to 4 bases and at J to 5 bases, leaving 4 bases not matched to a gene. CDR3 length equals 15 residues. Germline assignment: CDR1 SGHNT and CDR2 YENEEA. The CDR3 loop reads CASSSRTSGSETQYF. The CDR3 DNA reads TGTGCCAGCAGCTCCCGGACTAGCGGGAGTGAGACCCAGTACTTC.

There are a few counts of this clonotype. This chain joins TRBV19 and TRBJ2-1, with 10 bases that match TRBD2. The germline V gene has CDR1 LNHDA and CDR2 SQIVND (reference sequence). V lost 7 bases and J lost 0; bases outside the gene matches: 15. This CDR3 is 19 amino acids long. CDR3 nucleotides: TGTGCCAGTACTCCCTTTGCGTGGCTAGCGGGAGACTCCTACAATGAGCAGTTCTTC. Translation gives CASTPFAWLAGDSYNEQFF.

The chain recombines TRBV11-2 with TRBJ2-5; 7 nucleotides match TRBD1. Germline-derived CDR1 and CDR2 are SGHAT and FQNNGV. With V trimmed by 4 bases and J by 1 base, 12 bases remained unmatched. CDR3 length: 17 residues. This CDR3 is CASSSWDSLTSQETQYF. CDR3 DNA: TGTGCCAGCAGCTCGTGGGACAGTTTGACCTCCCAAGAGACCCAGTACTTC.

The chain is built from TRBV19 and TRBJ2-6; maybe TRBD1 (6 bases). This CDR3 is 17 amino acids long. Trimming took 3 bases from V and 0 from J, leaving 12 bases between them. Germline V gene lookup returns CDR1 LNHDA and CDR2 SQIVND (reference sequence). Here the CDR3 DNA reads TGTGCCAGTAGTATTTATGAGGGGGTCTCTGGGGCCAACGTCCTGACTTTC. Encoded protein: CASSIYEGVSGANVLTF.

This clonotype was observed many times. The chain has TRBV5-1 and TRBJ2-1, with D hard to call. V was pared by 0 bases and J by 3 bases, with 10 bases between. The CDR3 runs to 15 residues. CDR1 and CDR2 from the germline V gene are SGHRS and YFSETQ. The CDR3 bases are TGCGCCAGCAGCTTGGTGCCCGTTAACTACAATGAGCAGTTCTTC. Translation: CASSLVPVNYNEQFF.

This clonotype turned up a few times. The chain couples TRBV29-1 to TRBJ2-2, with 9 bases that match TRBD1. From germline, CDR1 is SQVTM and CDR2 ANQGSEA. The CDR3 is 14 amino acids. Trimming took 6 bases from V and 6 from J; bases not matched to a gene: 8. The CDR3 DNA sequence: TGCAGCGTATGGACAGGGGCTCAATCCGGGGAGCTGTTTTTT. Its protein product is CSVWTGAQSGELFF.

This clonotype was counted only a few times. The chain has TRBV19 and TRBJ1-3; D is possibly TRBD1 (5 bases). CDR3 length equals 15 residues. Trimming cost V 6 bases and J 2 bases, with 14 bases left between them. Germline CDR1 and CDR2: LNHDA and SQIVND (reference sequence). DNA for the CDR3: TGTGCCAGTAGCCCCCCCTCAGGGACTGGAAACACCATATATTTT. Translation gives CASSPPSGTGNTIYF.

About this clonotype: This may stem from a read error, because a much larger clone lies one nucleotide away. The rearrangement uses TRBV6-1 and TRBJ2-2; weak D call: TRBD2 (5 bases). The CDR3 has 15 amino acids. The germline V gene has CDR1 MNHNS and CDR2 SASEGT. The CDR3 loop is CASSEPTRGTEELFF. The CDR3 DNA reads TGTGCCAGCAGTGAACCCACTCGGGGTACCGAGGAGCTGTTTTTT.

This chain uses TRBV11-2 with TRBJ2-2; 8 positions agree with TRBD1. This CDR3 is 14 amino acids long. After removal of 5 bases from V and 6 bases from J, the junction contained 5 bases not matched to a gene. Germline loops: CDR1 SGHAT, CDR2 FQNNGV. Here the CDR3 DNA reads TGTGCCAGCAGCCGCAGGGGGCCCGCCGGGGAGCTGTTTTTT. Its protein product is CASSRRGPAGELFF. The full variable domain, completed using reference TRBV11-2 and TRBJ2-2, is EAGVAQSPRYKIIEKRQSVAFWCNPISGHATLYWYQQILGQGPKLLIQFQNNGVVDDSQLPKDRFSAERLKGVDSTLKIQPAKLEDSAVYLCASSRRGPAGELFFGEGSRLTVL.

This clonotype was counted a few times. The chain joins TRBV18 to TRBJ2-1, with TRBD1 as a possible D gene (6 bases). This CDR3 contains 13 residues. V was shortened by 4 bases and J by 12 bases, with 16 bases between the two germline ends. Germline CDR1 is KGHSH and CDR2 is LQKENI. Here the CDR3 reads CASSQGQSLVQFF. The CDR3 DNA sequence: TGTGCCAGCTCACAAGGACAGTCCCTGGTGCAGTTCTTC. The variable domain in full, completed from reference TRBV18 and TRBJ2-1, reads NAGVMQNPRHLVRRRGQEARLRCSPMKGHSHVYWYRQLPEEGLKFMVYLQKENIIDESGMPKERFSAEFPKEGPSILRIQQVVRGDSAAYFCASSQGQSLVQFFGPGTRLTVL.

The chain is built from TRBV28 and TRBJ1-4, with a possible D match to TRBD1 (5 bases). The CDR3 runs 16 residues. Per germline, CDR1 MDHEN and CDR2 SYDVKM. With 3 bases removed from V and 4 bases from J, the gap between germline ends came to 15 bases. CDR3 sequence (DNA): TGTGCCAGCAGTTTGTATGGGGCTTTGAATAATGAAAAACTGTTTTTT. Amino acids: CASSLYGALNNEKLFF.

Ten or more counts support this clonotype. This sequence joins TRBV7-9 and TRBJ1-2; D unclear. Between the trimmed V and J ends, which lost 2 bases and 0 bases, there was a span of 13 bases. CDR1 is SEHNR and CDR2 is FQNEAQ in the germline V gene (reference sequence). The CDR3 contains 16 residues. The CDR3 here is CASSLIPSNPNYGYTF. The CDR3, as DNA: TGTGCCAGCAGCTTAATACCCTCGAATCCTAACTATGGCTACACCTTC.

This clonotype was seen repeatedly, ten times or more. J is TRBJ2-3 and V is TRBV5-1, with 7 bases identical to TRBD1. V lost 4 bases and J lost 4; bases outside the gene matches: 9. Germline CDR1 SGHRS, CDR2 YFSETQ. This CDR3 is built from 15 residues. CDR3 in DNA: TGCGCCAGCAGCGAACAGGGGTTTGATGCAGATACGCAGTATTTT. It is translated as CASSEQGFDADTQYF.

The chain combines TRBV30 with TRBJ2-1; D uncertain. CDR3 length: 12 amino acids. Trimming removed 4 bases from V and 6 bases from J, with 10 bases in between. The germline CDR1 and CDR2 sequences are GTSNPN and SVGIG (reference sequence). Here the CDR3 DNA reads TGTGCCTGGACCGGACGGCTCAATGAGCAGTTCTTC. It yields the protein CAWTGRLNEQFF.